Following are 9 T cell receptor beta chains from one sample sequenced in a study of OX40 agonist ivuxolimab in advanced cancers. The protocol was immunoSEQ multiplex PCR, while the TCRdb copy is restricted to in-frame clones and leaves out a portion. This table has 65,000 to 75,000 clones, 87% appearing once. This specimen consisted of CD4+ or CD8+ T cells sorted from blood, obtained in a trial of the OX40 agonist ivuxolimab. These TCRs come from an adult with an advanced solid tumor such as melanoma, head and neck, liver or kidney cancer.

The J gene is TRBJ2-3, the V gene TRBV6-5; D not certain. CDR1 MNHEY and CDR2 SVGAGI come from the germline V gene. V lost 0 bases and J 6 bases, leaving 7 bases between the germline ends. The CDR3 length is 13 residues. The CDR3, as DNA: TGTGCCAGCAGTTACTCGAGAGCCGATACGCAGTATTTT. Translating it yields CASSYSRADTQYF.

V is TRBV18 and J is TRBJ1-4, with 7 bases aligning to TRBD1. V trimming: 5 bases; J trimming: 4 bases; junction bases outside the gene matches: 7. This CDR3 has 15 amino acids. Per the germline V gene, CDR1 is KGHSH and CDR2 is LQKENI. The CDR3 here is CASSSLGQINEKLFF. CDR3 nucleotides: TGTGCCAGCTCATCCTTGGGACAGATTAATGAAAAACTGTTTTTT.

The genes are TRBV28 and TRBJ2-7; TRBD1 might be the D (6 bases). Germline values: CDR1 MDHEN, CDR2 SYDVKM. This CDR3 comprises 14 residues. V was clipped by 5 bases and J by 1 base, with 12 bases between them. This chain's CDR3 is CASSHRDTSYEQYF. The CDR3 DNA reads TGTGCCAGCAGTCACCGGGACACTTCCTACGAGCAGTACTTC.

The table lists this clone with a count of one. The CDR3: CASSPRQGWSEAFF. For the CDR3, the DNA is TGTGCCAGCAGCCCGAGACAGGGTTGGTCTGAAGCTTTCTTT. V is TRBV5-4 and J is TRBJ1-1; the match to TRBD1 covers 7 bases. The CDR3 is 14 amino acids. The J segment lost 6 bases and the V segment lost 4 bases, leaving 9 bases of the junction unmatched. In germline, CDR1 is SGHNT, CDR2 YYREEE (reference sequence). The full variable domain, completed using reference TRBV5-4 and TRBJ1-1, is ETGVTQSPTHLIKTRGQQVTLRCSSQSGHNTVSWYQQALGQGPQFIFQYYREEENGRGNFPPRFSGLQFPNYSSELNVNALELDDSALYLCASSPRQGWSEAFFGQGTRLTVV.

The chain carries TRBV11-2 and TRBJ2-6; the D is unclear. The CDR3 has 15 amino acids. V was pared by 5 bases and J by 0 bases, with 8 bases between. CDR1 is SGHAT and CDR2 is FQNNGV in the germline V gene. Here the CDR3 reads CASSPQSSGANVLTF. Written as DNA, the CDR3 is TGTGCCAGCAGCCCCCAGAGCTCTGGGGCCAACGTCCTGACTTTC.

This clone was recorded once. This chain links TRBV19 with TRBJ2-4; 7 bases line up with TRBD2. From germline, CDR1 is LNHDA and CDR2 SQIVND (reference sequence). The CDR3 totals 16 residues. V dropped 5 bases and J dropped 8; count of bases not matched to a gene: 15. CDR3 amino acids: CASSPMREGNRYIQYF. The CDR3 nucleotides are TGTGCCAGTAGTCCCATGAGGGAGGGCAATAGGTACATTCAGTACTTC.

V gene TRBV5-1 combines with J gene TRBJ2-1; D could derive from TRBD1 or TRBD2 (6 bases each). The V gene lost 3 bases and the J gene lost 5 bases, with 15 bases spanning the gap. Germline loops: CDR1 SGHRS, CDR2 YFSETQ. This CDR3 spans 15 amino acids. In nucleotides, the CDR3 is TGCGCCAGCAGCTCCCGAGGGGGGTCACACAATGAGCAGTTCTTC. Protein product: CASSSRGGSHNEQFF.

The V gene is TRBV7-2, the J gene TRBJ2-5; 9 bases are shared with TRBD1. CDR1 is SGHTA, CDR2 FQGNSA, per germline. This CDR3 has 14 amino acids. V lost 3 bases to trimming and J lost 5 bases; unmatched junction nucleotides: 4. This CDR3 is CASSLTGGMETQYF. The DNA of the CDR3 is TGTGCCAGCAGCTTGACAGGGGGGATGGAGACCCAGTACTTC.

The CDR3 coding sequence is TGTGTCAGAAGCTTGGGGACTAGCGGTCCCTACGAGCAGTACTTC. As protein: CVRSLGTSGPYEQYF. This chain uses TRBV7-5 with TRBJ2-7; TRBD2 is taken as the D call from the table, unchecked against the DNA. TRBV7-5 is labeled a pseudogene. CDR3 size: 15 residues.